One T cell receptor (beta chain) is described in this entry. This record belongs to a study of blood T cell repertoires in COVID-19. Using immunoSEQ multiplex PCR, the repertoire was profiled, and TCRdb retains in-frame clones only, with some absent. The table records 100,000 to 150,000 clones, approximately 85% of them present only once. Germline V lookup: CDR1 SGHRS, CDR2 YFSETQ. The length of the CDR3 is 15 residues. V lost 4 bases, J lost 7 bases, and 7 bases stayed unmatched. The sequenced sample was peripheral blood. The rearrangement uses TRBV5-1 and TRBJ2-1, with 11 positions matching TRBD2. The TCR originated in a man aged 80 or over with active or convalescent COVID-19. CDR3 region: CASSDGTSGINEQFF. The CDR3 DNA is TGCGCCAGCAGCGACGGGACTAGCGGCATTAATGAGCAGTTCTTC.